This entry lists 2 T cell receptor beta chains sequenced from one sample in a study of T-cell memory formation after mild COVID-19. TCRdb reprocessed the 5' RACE reads with MiXCR, giving one entry per CDR3 protein. Of around 250,000 distinct CDR3 sequences listed, approximately 10% are singletons. Material for sequencing was PBMCs or a T cell subset sorted from them (not recorded which). These receptors were taken from a young man who had mild COVID-19 (a few samples of this study predate the infection). Cell type and time point are not known.

Only a few counts were recorded for this clonotype. V is TRBV24-1 and J is TRBJ2-3; TRBD1 or TRBD2 may be the D gene (6 bases each). Germline loops: CDR1 KGHDR, CDR2 SFDVKD. The CDR3 consists of 15 residues. Deletions cut 4 bases from V and 6 bases from J, with 16 bases between. CDR3 protein: CATSEPRGPGDTQYF. As DNA, the CDR3 is TGTGCCACCAGTGAACCCCGGGGGCCGGGGGATACGCAGTATTTT.

The genes are TRBV12-5 and TRBJ2-2; D is unresolved. The CDR3 consists of 12 residues. From germline, CDR1 is LGHNT and CDR2 FRNRAP. The V end was cut by 8 bases, the J end by 2 bases, with 6 bases between. CDR3 bases: TGTGCTAGTTCCACTAACACCGGGGAGCTGTTTTTT. This codes for CASSTNTGELFF.